The 2 T cell receptor beta chains in this list originate from one sample, sequenced in a study of cytomegalovirus exposure and HLA in healthy donors. 13 Jbeta primers and 60 Vbeta primers were used for the PCR. The assay was immunoSEQ multiplex PCR, and TCRdb's table has in-frame clones only and misses some. The sample has roughly 120,000 clones; approximately 80% are singletons. The sequencing input was PBMCs. These receptors were collected from a man aged 45-65 years in good health and CMV-seronegative.

The chain carries TRBV10-3 and TRBJ2-2, with 9 bases aligning to TRBD1. The CDR3 covers 16 residues. Germline CDR1 reads ENHRY; CDR2 reads SYGVKD. V was clipped by 6 bases and J by 4 bases; unmatched bases: 9. CDR3 DNA: TGTGCCATCAGGCCGGGACAGGGTATAGCCACCGGGGAGCTGTTTTTT. It encodes CAIRPGQGIATGELFF.

This clone was recorded at least ten times. The J gene is TRBJ1-1, the V gene TRBV10-1; maybe TRBD1 (5 bases). Germline lookup yields CDR1 WNHNN and CDR2 SYGVQD (reference sequence). The V gene lost 9 bases and the J gene lost 4 bases, with 9 bases spanning the gap. This CDR3 has 11 amino acids. This CDR3 reads CASRGGTEAFF. The CDR3, as DNA: TGCGCCAGTCGGGGGGGCACTGAAGCTTTCTTT.